The 32 T cell receptor beta chains presented below share a single source sample, sequenced in a study of OX40 agonist ivuxolimab in advanced cancers. Profiled with immunoSEQ multiplex PCR; TCRdb holds only in-frame clones, not every one. Among around 25,000 clones listed, 75% to 85% were seen once. The sequencing here drew on CD4+ or CD8+ T cells sorted from blood, taken in a trial of the OX40 agonist ivuxolimab. The receptors here all came from an adult with an advanced solid tumor such as melanoma, head and neck, liver or kidney cancer.

The chain recombines TRBV20-1 with TRBJ1-2; the D gene is possibly TRBD1 (5 bases). Germline V gene data show CDR1 as DFQATT and CDR2 as SNEGSKA (reference sequence). The V end was cut by 6 bases, the J end by 3 bases, with 8 bases between. CDR3 length: 11 amino acids. The CDR3, as DNA: TGCAGTGCGACGGGGGACTATGGCTACACCTTC. Its translation: CSATGDYGYTF.

The chain has TRBV6-5 and TRBJ2-3, with D uncertain. Trimming took off 1 base at V and 2 bases at J, with 4 bases between the two ends. This CDR3 spans 13 amino acids. Germline values: CDR1 MNHEY, CDR2 SVGAGI. CDR3 DNA: TGTGCCAGCAGTTACTTTCCCACAGATACGCAGTATTTT. Amino acid sequence: CASSYFPTDTQYF.

By share, this clone ranks as large. The rearrangement links TRBV6-5 to TRBJ2-5; 7 nucleotides agree with TRBD1. This CDR3 spans 15 amino acids. The germline V gene has CDR1 MNHEY and CDR2 SVGAGI. The junction had 11 bases not matched to a gene; V was cut back by 6 bases and J by 4 bases. Written as DNA, the CDR3 is TGTGCCAGCAGCACGGGACAGTCGAGGGGAGAGACCCAGTACTTC. Its protein product is CASSTGQSRGETQYF.

The rearrangement links TRBV4-3 to TRBJ1-2; 10 bases are a match to TRBD1. Germline V gene data show CDR1 as LGHNA and CDR2 as YSLEER. This CDR3 comprises 15 residues. Trimming took 4 bases from V and 5 from J; bases not matched to a gene: 7. This CDR3 reads CASSPETGGAYGYTF. CDR3 DNA sequence: TGCGCCAGCAGCCCCGAGACAGGGGGCGCTTATGGCTACACCTTC.

The rearrangement joins TRBV19 to TRBJ2-3; D remains unclear. There are 16 residues in the CDR3. V was pared by 1 base and J by 0 bases, with 11 bases between. Germline V lookup: CDR1 LNHDA, CDR2 SQIVND (reference sequence). CDR3 residues: CASSIGQTLSTDTQYF. CDR3 DNA sequence: TGTGCCAGTAGTATAGGGCAAACTTTAAGCACAGATACGCAGTATTTT.

The chain combines TRBV25-1 with TRBJ1-2; no firm D call. The V end lost 10 bases, the J end lost 6 bases, and 9 bases lay between the germline ends. The CDR3 extends over 10 amino acids. CDR1 is MGHDK and CDR2 is SYGVNS in the germline V gene. CDR3 sequence: CATEADGYTF. CDR3 DNA sequence: TGTGCCACCGAGGCAGATGGCTACACCTTC.

This clone was observed a handful of times. V usage is TRBV6-6 and J usage is TRBJ2-3; D unresolved. Germline loops: CDR1 MNHNY, CDR2 SVGAGI (reference sequence). The CDR3 length is 14 residues. The V end was cut by 5 bases, the J end by 2 bases, with 11 bases between. The chain's CDR3 is CASSPTGLTDTQYF. The CDR3 DNA reads TGTGCCAGCAGTCCTACGGGCCTCACAGATACGCAGTATTTT.

This chain uses TRBV7-9 with TRBJ2-7, with a weak D call TRBD1 (5 bases). The germline V gene encodes CDR1 SEHNR and CDR2 FQNEAQ (reference sequence). V lost 5 bases and J lost 2, with 16 bases in between. CDR3 length equals 15 residues. Written as DNA, the CDR3 is TGTGCCAGCAGCGACTCCCAAACAGGTACCTACGAGCAGTACTTC. It codes for CASSDSQTGTYEQYF.

This clone was observed once. This rearrangement joins TRBV29-1 to TRBJ2-4, with TRBD1 matching over 7 bases. This CDR3 has 13 residues. The J segment lost 6 bases and the V segment lost 7 bases, leaving 9 bases of the junction unmatched. From germline, CDR1 is SQVTM and CDR2 ANQGSEA. The CDR3: CSGGTGDGNIQYF. The CDR3 nucleotides are TGCAGCGGGGGAACAGGGGACGGAAACATTCAGTACTTC. Full variable domain (missing parts from reference TRBV29-1 and TRBJ2-4): SAVISQKPSRDICQRGTSLTIQCQVDSQVTMMFWYRQQPGQSLTLIATANQGSEATYESGFVIDKFPISRPNLTFSTLTVSNMSPEDSSIYLCSGGTGDGNIQYFGAGTRLSVL.

V gene TRBV5-1 combines with J gene TRBJ2-1; D is unresolved. The CDR3 covers 16 residues. The ends were cut back, 5 bases at V and 2 bases at J, with 17 bases in the middle. Germline V gene sequence: CDR1 SGHRS, CDR2 YFSETQ. This CDR3 reads CASRRSPGATYNEQFF. CDR3 nucleotides: TGCGCCAGCAGACGTTCCCCAGGAGCAACCTACAATGAGCAGTTCTTC.

Only a few counts were recorded for this clone. The V call is TRBV11-3, the J call TRBJ1-1; weak D call: TRBD1 (5 bases). V gave up 5 bases and J gave up 0 bases, with 7 bases separating them. Germline CDR1 reads SGHNT; CDR2 reads YENEEA. This CDR3 region has 13 residues. This chain's CDR3 is CASSRRVNTEAFF. The CDR3 coding sequence is TGTGCCAGCAGCCGCAGGGTGAACACTGAAGCTTTCTTT.

This chain uses TRBV7-2 with TRBJ2-7, with a possible D match to TRBD1 (6 bases). CDR1 and CDR2 (germline): SGHTA, FQGNSA. V gave up 1 base and J gave up 3 bases, with 13 bases separating them. CDR3 size: 15 residues. The CDR3 loop reads CASSLDRDNDYEQYF. The CDR3 bases are TGTGCCAGCAGCTTAGATCGGGACAACGACTACGAGCAGTACTTC.

This clone was detected only once. The chain is built from TRBV7-9 and TRBJ1-1; 7 positions match TRBD1. CDR3 length equals 13 residues. The V gene end was trimmed by 0 bases and the J gene end by 10 bases; junction bases not matched to a gene: 5. Looked up from germline, CDR1 is SEHNR and CDR2 is FQNEAQ (reference sequence). Here the CDR3 reads CASSLATGEGAFF. DNA for the CDR3: TGTGCCAGCAGCTTAGCAACAGGGGAGGGAGCTTTCTTT.

This chain links TRBV10-1 with TRBJ2-1; 10 bases are shared with TRBD1. Germline CDR1 is WNHNN and CDR2 is SYGVQD (reference sequence). This CDR3 comprises 18 residues. Trimming at V came to 2 bases and at J to 7 bases, leaving 14 bases not matched to a gene. CDR3 loop: CASSEIPGQGYFGNEQFF. Written as DNA, the CDR3 is TGCGCCAGCAGTGAGATACCGGGACAGGGGTATTTTGGGAATGAGCAGTTCTTC.

This rearrangement joins TRBV4-2 to TRBJ2-3; 10 nucleotides line up with TRBD1. Germline trimming cut 0 bases from V and 5 bases from J; bases unmatched to any gene: 2. Looked up from germline, CDR1 is LGHNA and CDR2 is YNFKEQ. This CDR3 comprises 15 residues. DNA of the CDR3: TGTGCCAGCAGCCAAGAGGGACAGGGGTTAGATACGCAGTATTTT. The encoded protein is CASSQEGQGLDTQYF.

The V gene is TRBV7-6, the J gene TRBJ1-1; 7 nucleotides line up with TRBD1. Germline loops: CDR1 SGHVS, CDR2 FNYEAQ. With V trimmed by 3 bases and J by 5 bases, 6 bases remained unmatched. This CDR3 contains 14 residues. In DNA, the CDR3 is TGTGCCAGCAGCTTGGGACAGAGCGGGACTGAAGCTTTCTTT. Residues: CASSLGQSGTEAFF.

This chain joins TRBV9 and TRBJ2-1; 9 nucleotides match TRBD1. J was trimmed by 6 bases and V by 3 bases; bases with no gene match: 7. Germline V gene lookup returns CDR1 SGDLS and CDR2 YYNGEE. CDR3 length: 15 amino acids. The CDR3 sequence is CASSARGTGLNEQFF. As DNA, the CDR3 is TGTGCCAGCAGCGCGAGGGGGACAGGGCTCAATGAGCAGTTCTTC.

V usage is TRBV6-5 and J usage is TRBJ2-4; D not resolved. V shed 3 bases and J shed 4 bases, with 16 bases lying between them. Germline V CDR1 and CDR2: MNHEY, SVGAGI. CDR3 length: 16 residues. The CDR3 reads CASSYERVSGKNIQYF. The CDR3 DNA reads as TGTGCCAGCAGTTATGAAAGGGTCTCTGGGAAAAACATTCAGTACTTC.

The chain joins TRBV9 to TRBJ1-1; possibly TRBD1 for D (5 bases). Trimming pared 4 bases from V and 4 bases from J, leaving 11 bases between. The CDR3 is 13 residues long. Germline V gene sequence: CDR1 SGDLS, CDR2 YYNGEE. The CDR3 bases are TGTGCCAGCAGCACCGGGGGGGGCACTGAAGCTTTCTTT. Residues: CASSTGGGTEAFF.

The chain links TRBV10-3 to TRBJ2-2, with 8 bases aligning to TRBD2. Looked up from germline, CDR1 is ENHRY and CDR2 is SYGVKD. After removal of 6 bases from V and 1 base from J, the junction contained 7 bases not matched to a gene. The length of the CDR3 is 16 residues. In DNA form, the CDR3 reads TGTGCCATCAGCCCTACTAGCGGTCAGAACACCGGGGAGCTGTTTTTT. Encoded protein: CAISPTSGQNTGELFF.

The chain has TRBV7-6 and TRBJ2-7; TRBD1 matches at 8 bases. CDR1 and CDR2 (germline): SGHVS, FNYEAQ. The junction had 3 bases not matched to a gene; V was cut back by 3 bases and J by 5 bases. The CDR3 consists of 13 residues. CDR3 nucleotides: TGTGCCAGCAGCTTGGACAGGGCGGACGAGCAGTACTTC. Its translation: CASSLDRADEQYF.

The rearrangement uses TRBV28 and TRBJ2-5; 8 positions match TRBD1. With the DNA end fitting TRBJ2-7 better, the J assignment may be wrong. This CDR3 is 15 amino acids long. Germline CDR1 is MDHEN and CDR2 is SYDVKM. The CDR3 coding sequence is TGTGCCAGCAGTTTATTACAGGGGGAAGTCTACGAGCAGTACTTC. Translated, it gives CASSLLQGEVYEQYF.

This clone showed up just once. In DNA, the CDR3 is TGTGCCAGCAGCCCTGGGGGAAATGAGCAGTTCTTC. Its protein is CASSPGGNEQFF. The J gene is TRBJ2-1, the V gene TRBV4-2; the D call may be TRBD1 or TRBD2 (5 bases each). This CDR3 has 12 amino acids. The V gene's germline CDR1 is LGHNA and CDR2 YNFKEQ. Deletions cut 4 bases from V and 7 bases from J, with 8 bases between.

The chain combines TRBV7-2 with TRBJ2-2, with a weak D call TRBD2 (8 bases). CDR3 length: 17 residues. V lost 5 bases, J lost 5 bases, and 21 bases lay in between. Germline lookup yields CDR1 SGHTA and CDR2 FQGNSA. CDR3 sequence: CASSLGRGRVTTGELFF. The CDR3 DNA reads TGTGCCAGCAGCCTCGGGAGGGGGCGGGTGACAACCGGGGAGCTGTTTTTT.

This chain connects TRBV11-3 to TRBJ2-1, with D perhaps given as TRBD1 or TRBD2 (5 bases each). CDR3 length: 15 amino acids. CDR1 is SGHNT, CDR2 YENEEA, per germline. Trimming removed 2 bases from V and 6 bases from J, with 14 bases in between. CDR3 sequence: CASSLRDAPVNEQFF. CDR3 DNA: TGTGCCAGCAGCTTAAGGGACGCCCCAGTCAATGAGCAGTTCTTC. Together with reference TRBV11-3 and TRBJ2-1, the CDR3 gives the full variable domain: EAGVVQSPRYKIIEKKQPVAFWCNPISGHNTLYWYLQNLGQGPELLIRYENEEAVDDSQLPKDRFSAERLKGVDSTLKIQPAELGDSAVYLCASSLRDAPVNEQFFGPGTRLTVL.

The V call is TRBV19, the J call TRBJ1-5; 7 nucleotides line up with TRBD1. Germline V gives CDR1 LNHDA, CDR2 SQIVND (reference sequence). The length of the CDR3 is 16 residues. V was clipped by 7 bases and J by 1 base; unmatched bases: 10. This CDR3 reads CASTRGGFWSNQPQHF. The CDR3 nucleotides are TGTGCCAGTACCAGAGGGGGCTTTTGGAGCAATCAGCCCCAGCATTTT.

The chain joins TRBV7-2 to TRBJ2-5; D is unclear. Trimming removed 5 bases from V and 2 bases from J, with 12 bases in between. CDR3 size: 14 residues. Germline V lookup: CDR1 SGHTA, CDR2 FQGNSA. CDR3 DNA: TGTGCCAGCAGCCTAACACACCCACAAGAGACCCAGTACTTC. Translated, it gives CASSLTHPQETQYF.

The rearrangement joins TRBV6-1 to TRBJ2-2; no clear D gene. The CDR3 consists of 14 residues. In germline, CDR1 is MNHNS, CDR2 SASEGT. Trimming left V 1 base short and J 3 bases short, with 6 bases between. The CDR3 region is CASSEGPYTGELFF. CDR3 in DNA: TGTGCCAGCAGTGAAGGCCCCTACACCGGGGAGCTGTTTTTT.

On this clone: A junction boundary mismatches the germline segment, possibly from a read error. The rearrangement uses TRBV7-7 and TRBJ2-7; D call uncertain. Germline lookup yields CDR1 SSHAT and CDR2 FNYEAQ (reference sequence). The CDR3 sequence is 13 residues long. The CDR3 nucleotides are TGTGCTAGCAGCCTTTCTGGGTTAGACGAGCAGTACTTC. It translates to CASSLSGLDEQYF.

The V gene is TRBV6-5, the J gene TRBJ2-7; perhaps TRBD1 as D (6 bases). V was pared by 5 bases and J by 3 bases, with 17 bases between. The germline gives CDR1 MNHEY, CDR2 SVGAGI. CDR3 length: 15 residues. The CDR3 nucleotides read TGTGCCAGCAGTGGGTCGGGACACTACCTCTACGAGCAGTACTTC. This sequence encodes CASSGSGHYLYEQYF.

The rearrangement uses TRBV6-6 and TRBJ2-1, with TRBD1 identical over 10 bases. Trimming cost V 5 bases and J 9 bases; bases outside gene matches: 10. Per germline, CDR1 MNHNY and CDR2 SVGAGI (reference sequence). The CDR3 spans 15 residues. The CDR3 nucleotides read TGTGCCAGCAGTGCCGGGACAGGGGATAGGGTTGAGCAGTTCTTC. This sequence encodes CASSAGTGDRVEQFF.

The chain combines TRBV27 with TRBJ2-5, with a weak D call TRBD1 (6 bases). Trimming removed 7 bases from V and 4 bases from J, with 22 bases in between. The CDR3 is 16 amino acids. Germline V gene sequence: CDR1 MNHEY, CDR2 SMNVEV (reference sequence). The CDR3 DNA reads as TGTGCCAGCATGACGAGGGGGTTAGGCTTCGGAGAGACCCAGTACTTC. This sequence encodes CASMTRGLGFGETQYF.